The next 19 T cell receptor beta chains were all read from a single sample in a study of blood T cell repertoires in COVID-19. Sequencing was performed with immunoSEQ multiplex PCR; in TCRdb, only in-frame clones are kept and a portion is missing. The sample records roughly 280,000 clones, over 75% being singletons. Specimen: PBMCs or T cells enriched from blood (not recorded which). All receptors come from a young woman who had recovered from COVID-19.

The chain couples TRBV6-5 to TRBJ2-1; weak D call: TRBD1 (5 bases). Per the germline V gene, CDR1 is MNHEY and CDR2 is SVGAGI. The CDR3 consists of 14 residues. V lost 7 bases to trimming and J lost 9 bases, with 19 bases between them. The CDR3 sequence is CASTTGLETGEQFF. CDR3 coding DNA: TGTGCCAGCACCACAGGTCTCGAAACGGGTGAGCAGTTCTTC.

The V call is TRBV2, the J call TRBJ1-1; maybe TRBD1 (6 bases). Germline V lookup: CDR1 SNHLY, CDR2 FYNNEI. CDR3 length: 13 residues. V dropped 4 bases and J dropped 6 bases, with 12 bases sitting between them. The CDR3 bases are TGTGCCAGCAGTGCAGGGGCCGGCGCTGAAGCTTTCTTT. This gives the protein CASSAGAGAEAFF.

V and J are TRBV5-4 and TRBJ1-1, with 9 bases identical to TRBD1. The CDR3 runs 15 residues. CDR1 is SGHNT, CDR2 YYREEE, per germline (reference sequence). V lost 4 bases, J lost 3 bases, and 7 bases stayed unmatched. As DNA, the CDR3 is TGTGCCAGCAGCCCGCGGACAGGGGCCTACACTGAAGCTTTCTTT. Protein product: CASSPRTGAYTEAFF.

The V gene is TRBV2, the J gene TRBJ2-7, with 7 bases matching TRBD1. Germline V gene sequence: CDR1 SNHLY, CDR2 FYNNEI. Trimming took 8 bases from V and 2 from J; bases not matched to a gene: 6. The CDR3 covers 13 residues. The CDR3 here is CASSWTGTYEQYF. CDR3 bases: TGTGCCAGCTCCTGGACAGGAACCTACGAGCAGTACTTC.

This clone was detected once. The rearrangement uses TRBV19 and TRBJ1-5; 9 nucleotides agree with TRBD1. Per the germline V gene, CDR1 is LNHDA and CDR2 is SQIVND (reference sequence). The CDR3 has 16 amino acids. After removal of 7 bases from V and 4 bases from J, the junction contained 11 bases not matched to a gene. CDR3 sequence (DNA): TGTGCCAGTACTCTGAGGTTGGGGACAGGGAATCAGCCCCAGCATTTT. This gives the protein CASTLRLGTGNQPQHF.

The chain carries TRBV10-3 and TRBJ1-1, with 7 bases that match TRBD1. This CDR3 is 14 amino acids long. V lost 5 bases and J lost 0; bases outside the gene matches: 3. The germline V gene encodes CDR1 ENHRY and CDR2 SYGVKD. The CDR3 sequence is CAISKGTVNTEAFF. CDR3 coding DNA: TGTGCCATCAGTAAGGGGACAGTGAACACTGAAGCTTTCTTT.

This clone has just one count. The chain couples TRBV6-5 to TRBJ1-2; maybe TRBD1 (6 bases). The CDR3 runs to 16 residues. V was pared by 4 bases and J by 2 bases, with 17 bases between. Per the germline V gene, CDR1 is MNHEY and CDR2 is SVGAGI. CDR3 residues: CASSSPRDNRNYGYTF. CDR3 bases: TGTGCCAGCAGTTCTCCCCGGGACAATCGCAACTATGGCTACACCTTC.

The chain links TRBV6-6 to TRBJ2-7; weak D call: TRBD2 (6 bases). The CDR3 has 15 amino acids. The V end was cut by 0 bases, the J end by 5 bases, with 14 bases between. CDR1 and CDR2 from the germline V gene are MNHNY and SVGAGI (reference sequence). CDR3 in amino acids: CASSYSPPGEHEQYF. As DNA, the CDR3 is TGTGCCAGCAGTTACTCACCGCCGGGGGAACACGAGCAGTACTTC.

The chain is built from TRBV9 and TRBJ1-2; 7 nucleotides align to TRBD1. The CDR3 loop spans 13 amino acids. Germline CDR1 and CDR2: SGDLS and YYNGEE. The trim removed 4 bases at V and 4 bases at J, leaving 4 bases unmatched. CDR3 in amino acids: CASSPDRSYGYTF. The CDR3 bases are TGTGCCAGCAGCCCGGACAGGAGCTATGGCTACACCTTC.

CDR3 DNA: TGTGCCAGCAGCGTCGGCGGGGGCAACTACGAGCAGTACTTC. Its protein is CASSVGGGNYEQYF. The genes are TRBV9 and TRBJ2-7; tentatively, D is TRBD2 (7 bases). The V end lost 2 bases, the J end lost 3 bases, and 12 bases lay between the germline ends. This CDR3 has 14 residues. The germline gives CDR1 SGDLS, CDR2 YYNGEE.

The genes are TRBV3-1 (or the pseudogene TRBV3-2) and TRBJ1-6; 9 positions agree with TRBD1. Germline CDR1 is LGHDT and CDR2 is YNNKEL (reference sequence). The V gene end was trimmed by 4 bases and the J gene end by 9 bases; junction bases not matched to a gene: 10. The CDR3 extends over 16 amino acids. The CDR3 sequence is CASSLSGTGLFSPLHF. The CDR3 DNA sequence: TGTGCCAGCAGCCTCTCCGGGACAGGGCTGTTTTCACCCCTCCACTTT.

The chain combines TRBV4-1 with TRBJ2-3; 12 bases agree with TRBD2. Germline-derived CDR1 and CDR2 are MGHRA and YSYEKL. V shed 4 bases, J shed 7 bases, and the junction held 6 bases outside the gene matches. The CDR3 covers 15 residues. The CDR3 DNA reads as TGCGCCAGCAGCCCTAGCGGGGGGGCCAGGAATACGCAGTATTTT. Protein product: CASSPSGGARNTQYF.

The chain recombines TRBV9 with TRBJ2-7; perhaps TRBD1 as D (6 bases). Deletions cut 3 bases from V and 4 bases from J, with 14 bases between. In germline, CDR1 is SGDLS, CDR2 YYNGEE. The CDR3 has 14 residues. Written as DNA, the CDR3 is TGTGCCAGCAGCGGGCCGGGACACCGGTACGAGCAGTACTTC. Translation gives CASSGPGHRYEQYF. Full variable domain (missing parts from reference TRBV9 and TRBJ2-7): DSGVTQTPKHLITATGQRVTLRCSPRSGDLSVYWYQQSLDQGLQFLIQYYNGEERAKGNILERFSAQQFPDLHSELNLSSLELGDSALYFCASSGPGHRYEQYFGPGTRLTVT.

The V gene is TRBV5-1, the J gene TRBJ1-2, with unresolved D. Trimming removed 2 bases at V and 10 bases at J, with 18 bases between. Per the germline V gene, CDR1 is SGHRS and CDR2 is YFSETQ. The CDR3 covers 14 residues. The CDR3 loop is CASSFGLEGRSYTF. CDR3 DNA sequence: TGCGCCAGCAGCTTCGGATTAGAGGGTAGATCCTACACCTTC.

The rearrangement joins TRBV7-8 to TRBJ2-2; possibly TRBD1 for D (6 bases). There are 16 residues in the CDR3. V was shortened by 5 bases and J by 0 bases, with 13 bases between the two germline ends. CDR1 and CDR2 from the germline V gene are SGHVS and FQNEAQ. CDR3 loop: CASSPETGSNTGELFF. CDR3 coding DNA: TGTGCCAGCAGCCCCGAGACAGGATCGAACACCGGGGAGCTGTTTTTT.

This chain joins TRBV10-3 and TRBJ2-1, with 11 bases lining up with TRBD2. CDR1 is ENHRY and CDR2 is SYGVKD in the germline V gene. The CDR3 consists of 16 residues. After removal of 6 bases from V and 3 bases from J, the junction contained 7 bases not matched to a gene. The CDR3 loop is CAIRASGGTHYNEQFF. The CDR3 nucleotides read TGTGCCATCAGGGCTAGCGGGGGGACGCACTACAATGAGCAGTTCTTC.

This clone occurred a few times. The chain employs TRBV7-3 and TRBJ2-1, with 11 nucleotides matching TRBD2. Per the germline V gene, CDR1 is SGHTA and CDR2 is FQGTGA. V lost 5 bases and J lost 6; bases outside the gene matches: 6. This CDR3 region has 15 residues. The CDR3 coding sequence is TGTGCCAGCAGCCCTATAGCGGGGGGGCTCAATGAGCAGTTCTTC. This encodes CASSPIAGGLNEQFF.

V and J are TRBV30 and TRBJ2-3; TRBD2 aligns across 8 bases. From germline, CDR1 is GTSNPN and CDR2 SVGIG (reference sequence). This CDR3 region has 15 residues. V lost 8 bases, J lost 0 bases, and 10 bases stayed unmatched. The CDR3 region is CANLRGGHSTDTQYF. The CDR3 bases are TGTGCCAACCTACGGGGGGGACATAGCACAGATACGCAGTATTTT.

The rearrangement uses TRBV5-1 and TRBJ1-1; 9 nucleotides align to TRBD1. V shed 2 bases, J shed 3 bases, and the junction held 5 bases outside the gene matches. Germline V lookup: CDR1 SGHRS, CDR2 YFSETQ. The CDR3 sequence is 15 residues long. CDR3: CASSFQGTGYTEAFF. In nucleotides, the CDR3 is TGCGCCAGCAGCTTCCAAGGGACAGGGTACACTGAAGCTTTCTTT.